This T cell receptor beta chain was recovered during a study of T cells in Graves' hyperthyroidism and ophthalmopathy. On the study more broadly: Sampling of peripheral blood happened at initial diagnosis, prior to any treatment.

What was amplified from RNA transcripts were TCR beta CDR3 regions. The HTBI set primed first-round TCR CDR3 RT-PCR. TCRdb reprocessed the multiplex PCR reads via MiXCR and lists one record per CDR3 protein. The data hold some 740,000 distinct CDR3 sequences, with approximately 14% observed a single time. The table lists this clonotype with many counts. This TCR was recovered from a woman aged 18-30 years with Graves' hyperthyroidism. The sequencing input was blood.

The CDR3 spells CSASRGGYEQYF. The DNA of the CDR3 is TGCAGTGCTAGCAGAGGAGGCTACGAGCAGTACTTC. The rearrangement uses TRBV20-1 and TRBJ2-7; D is perhaps TRBD2 (5 bases). V dropped 3 bases and J dropped 3 bases, with 9 bases sitting between them. Germline V lookup: CDR1 DFQATT, CDR2 SNEGSKA (reference sequence). The CDR3 totals 12 residues.